This TCR beta chain was recorded in a study of blood T cell repertoires in COVID-19. Across the study: Both acute and convalescent COVID-19 samples were obtained from the United States, Italy and Spain. T cells, B-cell-depleted T cells, or PBMCs supplied cDNA or gDNA.

Original data processing: Quantification of nucleated cells was approximated via reference gene primer amplification. The table came from immunoSEQ multiplex PCR; TCRdb's copy has only in-frame clones and leaves some out. Clone size and V and J calls were adopted from that table, with D and trimming inferred from the DNA. The sample carries 120,000 or so clones, about four fifths recorded once. The CDR3 has 15 residues. The germline V gene has CDR1 LGHDT and CDR2 YNNKEL (reference sequence). V gave up 6 bases and J gave up 0 bases, with 12 bases separating them. The specimen sequenced was peripheral blood. This sequence originates from a man at least 80 years old with active or convalescent COVID-19. The J gene is TRBJ1-3, the V gene TRBV3-1 (or the pseudogene TRBV3-2); TRBD1 might be the D (5 bases). CDR3 amino acids: CASRSGGSSGNTIYF. The CDR3 nucleotides are TGTGCCAGCAGATCTGGGGGGAGCTCTGGAAACACCATATATTTT.